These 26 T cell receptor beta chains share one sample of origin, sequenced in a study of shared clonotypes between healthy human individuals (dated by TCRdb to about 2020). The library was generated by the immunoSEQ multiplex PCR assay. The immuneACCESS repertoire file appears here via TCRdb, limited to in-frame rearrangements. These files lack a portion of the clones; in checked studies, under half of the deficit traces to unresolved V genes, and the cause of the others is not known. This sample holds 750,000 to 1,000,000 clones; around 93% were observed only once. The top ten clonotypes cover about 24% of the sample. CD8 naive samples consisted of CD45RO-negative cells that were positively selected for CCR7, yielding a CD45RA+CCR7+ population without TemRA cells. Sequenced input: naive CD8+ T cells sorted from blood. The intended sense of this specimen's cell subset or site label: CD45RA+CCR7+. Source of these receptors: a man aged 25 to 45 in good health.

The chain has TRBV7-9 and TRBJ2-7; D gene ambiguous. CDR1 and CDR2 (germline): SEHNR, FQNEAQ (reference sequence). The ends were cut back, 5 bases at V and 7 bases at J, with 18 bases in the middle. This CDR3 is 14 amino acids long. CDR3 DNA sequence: TGTGCCAGCAGCCAATCGACGGGTTTTTGGGAGCAGTACTTC. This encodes CASSQSTGFWEQYF.

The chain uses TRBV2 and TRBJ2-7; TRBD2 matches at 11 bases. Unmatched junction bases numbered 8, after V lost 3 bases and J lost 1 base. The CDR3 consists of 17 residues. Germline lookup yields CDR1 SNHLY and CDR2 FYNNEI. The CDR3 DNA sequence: TGTGCCAGCAGTGATGGAACTAGCGGGAGTTTGTCCTACGAGCAGTACTTC. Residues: CASSDGTSGSLSYEQYF.

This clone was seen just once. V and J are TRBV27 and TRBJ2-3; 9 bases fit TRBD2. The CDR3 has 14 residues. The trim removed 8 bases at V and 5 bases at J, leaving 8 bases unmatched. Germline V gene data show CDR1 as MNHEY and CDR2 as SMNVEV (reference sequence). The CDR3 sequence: CASWAGGPQDTQYF. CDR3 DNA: TGTGCCAGCTGGGCGGGAGGGCCTCAAGATACGCAGTATTTT.

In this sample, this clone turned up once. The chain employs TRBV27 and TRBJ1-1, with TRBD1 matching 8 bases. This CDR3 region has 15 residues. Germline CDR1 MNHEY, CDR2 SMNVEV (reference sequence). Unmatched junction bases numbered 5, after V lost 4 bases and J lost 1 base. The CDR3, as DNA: TGTGCCAGCAGTTGGACAGGGAGGTCGAACACTGAAGCTTTCTTT. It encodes CASSWTGRSNTEAFF.

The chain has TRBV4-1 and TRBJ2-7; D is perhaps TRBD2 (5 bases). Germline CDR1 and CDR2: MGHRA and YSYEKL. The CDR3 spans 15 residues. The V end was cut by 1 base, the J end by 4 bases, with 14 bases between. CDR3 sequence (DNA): TGCGCCAGCAGCCAAGCGGCTAGCCCTACTTACGAGCAGTACTTC. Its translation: CASSQAASPTYEQYF.

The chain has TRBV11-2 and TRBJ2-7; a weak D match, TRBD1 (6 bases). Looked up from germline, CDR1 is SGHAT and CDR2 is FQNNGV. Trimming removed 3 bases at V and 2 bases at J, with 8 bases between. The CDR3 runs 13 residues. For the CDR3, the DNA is TGTGCCAGCAGCTTCGACAGGACCTACGAGCAGTACTTC. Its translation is CASSFDRTYEQYF.

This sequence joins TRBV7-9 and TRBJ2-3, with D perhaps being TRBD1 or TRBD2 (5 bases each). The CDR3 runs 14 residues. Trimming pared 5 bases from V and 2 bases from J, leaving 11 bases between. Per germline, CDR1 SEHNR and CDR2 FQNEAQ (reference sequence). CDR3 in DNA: TGTGCCAGCAGCGATTTGGGACCCACAGATACGCAGTATTTT. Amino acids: CASSDLGPTDTQYF.

The CDR3 bases are TGTGCCAGCAGCCAAGATTTTAGACTAGCGGGTGGCGAGCAGTACTTC. Its translation is CASSQDFRLAGGEQYF. V and J are TRBV14 and TRBJ2-7; the match to TRBD2 covers 10 bases. The CDR3 loop spans 16 amino acids. V lost 0 bases, J lost 6 bases, and 8 bases stayed unmatched. CDR1 is SGHDN and CDR2 is FVKESK in the germline V gene.

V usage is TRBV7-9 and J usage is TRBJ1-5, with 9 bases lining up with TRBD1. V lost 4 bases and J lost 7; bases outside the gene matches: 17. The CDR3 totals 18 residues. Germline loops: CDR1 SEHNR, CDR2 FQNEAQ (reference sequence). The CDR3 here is CASSSWGLDRGNWQPQHF. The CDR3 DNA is TGTGCCAGCAGCTCTTGGGGGTTAGACAGGGGGAACTGGCAGCCCCAGCATTTT.

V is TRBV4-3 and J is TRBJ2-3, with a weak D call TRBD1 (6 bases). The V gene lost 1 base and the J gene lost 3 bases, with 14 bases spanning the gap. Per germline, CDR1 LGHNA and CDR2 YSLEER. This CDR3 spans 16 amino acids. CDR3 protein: CASSQVPSGQTDTQYF. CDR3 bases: TGCGCCAGCAGCCAAGTTCCTTCTGGACAGACAGATACGCAGTATTTT.

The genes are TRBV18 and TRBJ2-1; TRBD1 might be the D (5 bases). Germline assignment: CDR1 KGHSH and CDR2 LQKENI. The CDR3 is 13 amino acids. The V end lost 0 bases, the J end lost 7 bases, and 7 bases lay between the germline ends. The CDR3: CASSPPDSNEQFF. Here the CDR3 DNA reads TGTGCCAGCTCACCACCTGACAGTAATGAGCAGTTCTTC.

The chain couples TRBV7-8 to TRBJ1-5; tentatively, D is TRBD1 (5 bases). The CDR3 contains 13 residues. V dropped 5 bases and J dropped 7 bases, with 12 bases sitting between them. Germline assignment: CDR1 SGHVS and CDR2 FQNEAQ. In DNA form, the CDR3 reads TGTGCCAGCAGCCGGGCAGGGTCCCAGCCCCAGCATTTT. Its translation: CASSRAGSQPQHF.

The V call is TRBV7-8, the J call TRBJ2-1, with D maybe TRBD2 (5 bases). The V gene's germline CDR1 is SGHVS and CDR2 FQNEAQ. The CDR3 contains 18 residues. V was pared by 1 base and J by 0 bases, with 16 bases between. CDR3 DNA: TGTGCCAGCAGCTTAGAGGAGGCTGGCCTGAGCTCCTACAATGAGCAGTTCTTC. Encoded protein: CASSLEEAGLSSYNEQFF.

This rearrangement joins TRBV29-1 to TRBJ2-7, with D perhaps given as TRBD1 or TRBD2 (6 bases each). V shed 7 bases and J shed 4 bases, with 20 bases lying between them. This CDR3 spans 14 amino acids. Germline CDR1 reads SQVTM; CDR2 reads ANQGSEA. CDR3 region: CSASGHGRIYEQYF. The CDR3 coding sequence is TGCAGCGCCTCGGGACACGGGAGAATTTACGAGCAGTACTTC.

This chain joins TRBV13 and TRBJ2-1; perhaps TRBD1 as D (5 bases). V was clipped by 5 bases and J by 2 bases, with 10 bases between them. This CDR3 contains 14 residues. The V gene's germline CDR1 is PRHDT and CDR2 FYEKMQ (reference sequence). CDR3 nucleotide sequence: TGTGCCAGCAGCGCCCAGGGAACCTACAATGAGCAGTTCTTC. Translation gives CASSAQGTYNEQFF.

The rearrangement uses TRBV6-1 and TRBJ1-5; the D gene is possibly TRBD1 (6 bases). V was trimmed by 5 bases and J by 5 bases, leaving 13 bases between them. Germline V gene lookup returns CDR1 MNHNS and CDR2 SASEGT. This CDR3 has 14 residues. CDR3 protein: CASSPQRGHQPQHF. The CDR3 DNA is TGTGCCAGCAGTCCCCAACGGGGGCATCAGCCCCAGCATTTT.

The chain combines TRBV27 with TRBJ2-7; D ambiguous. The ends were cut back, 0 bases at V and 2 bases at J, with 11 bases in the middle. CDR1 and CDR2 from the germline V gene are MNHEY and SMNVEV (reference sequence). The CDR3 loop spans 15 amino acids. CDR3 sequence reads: CASSLSVTSTYEQYF. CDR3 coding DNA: TGTGCCAGCAGTTTATCAGTCACCAGCACCTACGAGCAGTACTTC.

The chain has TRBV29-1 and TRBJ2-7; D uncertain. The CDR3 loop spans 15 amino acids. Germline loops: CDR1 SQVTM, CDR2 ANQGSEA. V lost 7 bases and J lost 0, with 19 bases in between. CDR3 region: CSAESMTESSYEQYF. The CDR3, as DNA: TGCAGCGCCGAATCGATGACGGAGAGCTCCTACGAGCAGTACTTC.

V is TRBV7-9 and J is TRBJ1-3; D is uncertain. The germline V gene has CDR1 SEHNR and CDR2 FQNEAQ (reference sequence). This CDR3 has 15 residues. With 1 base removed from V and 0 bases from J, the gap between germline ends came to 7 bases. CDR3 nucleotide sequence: TGTGCCAGCAGCTTAGTATGGGACTCTGGAAACACCATATATTTT. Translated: CASSLVWDSGNTIYF.

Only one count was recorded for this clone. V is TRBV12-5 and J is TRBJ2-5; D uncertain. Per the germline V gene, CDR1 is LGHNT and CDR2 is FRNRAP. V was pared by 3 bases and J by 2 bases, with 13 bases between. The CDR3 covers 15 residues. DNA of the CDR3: TGTGCTAGTGGTTTCGGCCGATTGCCTCAAGAGACCCAGTACTTC. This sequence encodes CASGFGRLPQETQYF.

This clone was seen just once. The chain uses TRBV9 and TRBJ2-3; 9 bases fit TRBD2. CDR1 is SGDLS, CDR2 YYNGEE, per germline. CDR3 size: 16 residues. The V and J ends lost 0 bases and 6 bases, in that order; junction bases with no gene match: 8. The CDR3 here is CASSVEPGTSSDTQYF. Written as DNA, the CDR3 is TGTGCCAGCAGCGTAGAGCCCGGGACTAGCTCCGATACGCAGTATTTT.

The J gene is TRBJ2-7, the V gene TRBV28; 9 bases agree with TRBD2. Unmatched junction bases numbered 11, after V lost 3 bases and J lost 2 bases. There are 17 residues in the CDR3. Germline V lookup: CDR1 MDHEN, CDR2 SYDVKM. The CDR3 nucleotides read TGTGCCAGCAGTTTTTTTCGAATTAGCGGGAGTACCTACGAGCAGTACTTC. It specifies CASSFFRISGSTYEQYF.

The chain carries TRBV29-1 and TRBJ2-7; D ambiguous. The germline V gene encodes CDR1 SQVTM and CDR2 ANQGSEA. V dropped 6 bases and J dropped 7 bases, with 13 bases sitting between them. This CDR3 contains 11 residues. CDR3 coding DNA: TGCAGCGTAGTCAGAATGGAGGAGCAGTACTTC. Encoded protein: CSVVRMEEQYF.

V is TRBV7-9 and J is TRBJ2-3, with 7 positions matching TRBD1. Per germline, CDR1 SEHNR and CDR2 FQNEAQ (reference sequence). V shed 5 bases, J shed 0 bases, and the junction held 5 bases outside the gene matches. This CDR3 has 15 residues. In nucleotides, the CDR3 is TGTGCCAGCAGCATGGGACAGCTAAGCACAGATACGCAGTATTTT. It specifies CASSMGQLSTDTQYF. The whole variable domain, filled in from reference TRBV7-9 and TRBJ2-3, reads DTGVSQNPRHKITKRGQNVTFRCDPISEHNRLYWYRQTLGQGPEFLTYFQNEAQLEKSRLLSDRFSAERPKGSFSTLEIQRTEQGDSAMYLCASSMGQLSTDTQYFGPGTRLTVL.

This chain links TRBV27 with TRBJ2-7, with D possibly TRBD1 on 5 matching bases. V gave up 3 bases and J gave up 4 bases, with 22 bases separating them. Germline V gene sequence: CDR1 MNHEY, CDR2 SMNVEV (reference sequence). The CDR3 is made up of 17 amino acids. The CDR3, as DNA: TGTGCCAGCAGTTTGGGGCAACCGAGCACTCAACGTTACGAGCAGTACTTC. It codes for CASSLGQPSTQRYEQYF.

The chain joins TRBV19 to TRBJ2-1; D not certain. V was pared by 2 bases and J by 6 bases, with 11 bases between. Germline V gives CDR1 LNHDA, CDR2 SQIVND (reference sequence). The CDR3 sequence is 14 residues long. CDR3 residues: CASSIRPVGNEQFF. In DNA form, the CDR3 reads TGTGCCAGTAGTATAAGGCCGGTGGGCAATGAGCAGTTCTTC.